The 20 T cell receptor beta chains given below trace back to one sample, sequenced in a study of shared clonotypes between healthy human individuals. Only in-frame clones appear in the TCRdb table, and some are missing; sequencing was by immunoSEQ multiplex PCR. The sample consists of about 490,000 clones, 79% of them appearing once. The sample comprised PBMCs. The receptors originated from a woman aged 40 to 49 in good health. Some clones in this sample may be carry-over from other donors' samples.

The chain carries TRBV7-9 and TRBJ2-1; possible D gene TRBD2, 5 bases. The CDR3 consists of 16 residues. V lost 5 bases and J 8 bases, leaving 22 bases between the germline ends. CDR1 is SEHNR and CDR2 is FQNEAQ in the germline V gene (reference sequence). CDR3 loop: CASSALSERRRYEQFF. As DNA, the CDR3 is TGTGCCAGCAGCGCCCTGAGCGAGCGGAGGCGGTATGAGCAGTTCTTC.

The chain employs TRBV28 and TRBJ1-5; the D is unclear. CDR1 is MDHEN and CDR2 is SYDVKM in the germline V gene. Trimming took off 4 bases at V and 4 bases at J, with 11 bases between the two ends. This CDR3 comprises 14 residues. DNA for the CDR3: TGTGCCAGCAGTTCGGGTGGAGAGAATCAGCCCCAGCATTTT. It is translated as CASSSGGENQPQHF.

V gene TRBV9 combines with J gene TRBJ1-5; D possibly corresponds to TRBD1 (5 bases). The germline CDR1 and CDR2 sequences are SGDLS and YYNGEE. V was clipped by 0 bases and J by 5 bases, with 9 bases between them. This CDR3 comprises 14 residues. This chain's CDR3 is CASSVEGWDQPQHF. In nucleotides, the CDR3 is TGTGCCAGCAGCGTAGAGGGGTGGGATCAGCCCCAGCATTTT.

As for this clone: Germline is not matched at one junction end, which may reflect a read error. The chain uses TRBV19 and TRBJ2-1, with D maybe TRBD1 (6 bases). CDR1 is LNHDA and CDR2 is SQIVND in the germline V gene (reference sequence). The length of the CDR3 is 15 residues. This CDR3 is CASSLDRSSYNEQFF. The CDR3 DNA is TGTGCCAGTAGTCTAGACAGGAGCTCCTACAATGAGCAGTTCTTC.

This clone has just one count. This rearrangement joins TRBV7-3 to TRBJ2-3; D perhaps matches TRBD1 (6 bases). Trimming removed 5 bases from V and 0 bases from J, with 12 bases in between. The CDR3 loop spans 15 amino acids. Germline V gene data show CDR1 as SGHTA and CDR2 as FQGTGA. For the CDR3, the DNA is TGTGCCAGCAGCCTGGGGACACCTAGCACAGATACGCAGTATTTT. It encodes CASSLGTPSTDTQYF.

The CDR3 sequence is CASSYRARGTGELFF. CDR3 in DNA: TGTGCCAGCAGCTACAGGGCTCGAGGCACCGGGGAGCTGTTTTTT. V is TRBV7-8 and J is TRBJ2-2; tentative D call: TRBD1 (6 bases). Germline CDR1 reads SGHVS; CDR2 reads FQNEAQ. V was cut by 4 bases and J by 4 bases, with 13 bases left in between. This CDR3 comprises 15 residues.

The V gene is TRBV23-1, the J gene TRBJ2-1, with D maybe TRBD2 (5 bases). TRBV23-1 is assigned to the ORF class and has an uncertain function. Between the trimmed V and J ends, which lost 6 bases and 4 bases, there was a span of 19 bases. This CDR3 has 16 residues. The CDR3 DNA sequence: TGCGCCAGCAGCCGTAAGCGGCTCCGACCTTACAATGAGCAGTTCTTC. This gives the protein CASSRKRLRPYNEQFF.

The rearrangement uses TRBV7-3 and TRBJ2-1; D may be TRBD1 (6 bases). The germline CDR1 and CDR2 sequences are SGHTA and FQGTGA. This CDR3 has 13 amino acids. Trimming removed 5 bases at V and 5 bases at J, with 10 bases between. The CDR3 nucleotides are TGTGCCAGCAGCCCGACAGGTAACAATGAGCAGTTCTTC. Its translation is CASSPTGNNEQFF. Complete variable domain (other parts from reference TRBV7-3 and TRBJ2-1): GAGVSQTPSNKVTEKGKYVELRCDPISGHTALYWYRQSLGQGPEFLIYFQGTGAADDSGLPNDRFFAVRPEGSVSTLKIQRTERGDSAVYLCASSPTGNNEQFFGPGTRLTVL.

This chain links TRBV2 with TRBJ1-4, with a tentative D call TRBD1 (6 bases). Germline V gives CDR1 SNHLY, CDR2 FYNNEI. The CDR3 sequence is 15 residues long. Trimming cost V 2 bases and J 3 bases, with 10 bases left between them. CDR3 region: CASSERGGPNEKLFF. The CDR3 bases are TGTGCCAGCAGTGAAAGAGGGGGACCTAATGAAAAACTGTTTTTT.

As regards this clone: Germline and junction disagree at one end, which may indicate a read error. In DNA form, the CDR3 reads TGTGCCTGGAGAGCGGCGGGGAACTATGGCTATACCTTC. It encodes CAWRAAGNYGYTF. The chain recombines TRBV30 with TRBJ1-2; D unresolved. The CDR3 totals 13 residues. Germline assignment: CDR1 GTSNPN and CDR2 SVGIG (reference sequence).

The chain employs TRBV28 and TRBJ2-3, with 7 nucleotides matching TRBD1. J gave up 4 bases and V 6 bases, and 7 bases lay outside the gene matches. Germline CDR1 and CDR2: MDHEN and SYDVKM. The CDR3 has 14 residues. The CDR3 protein is CASRGTVIPDTQYF. The DNA of the CDR3 is TGTGCCAGCAGGGGGACAGTAATCCCAGATACGCAGTATTTT.

Of note for this clone: Other DNA sequences in the sample encode the same CDR3. This rearrangement joins TRBV4-2 to TRBJ2-7; tentative D call: TRBD2 (5 bases). CDR1 LGHNA and CDR2 YNFKEQ come from the germline V gene. The length of the CDR3 is 14 residues. V gave up 3 bases and J gave up 0 bases, with 9 bases separating them. DNA for the CDR3: TGTGCCAGCAGCCAGACCACTAGCTCCTACGAGCAGTACTTC. Translating gives CASSQTTSSYEQYF.

This chain connects TRBV5-4 to TRBJ2-5, with 8 bases lining up with TRBD1. This CDR3 spans 15 amino acids. V trimming: 4 bases; J trimming: 4 bases; junction bases outside the gene matches: 9. From germline, CDR1 is SGHNT and CDR2 YYREEE (reference sequence). The CDR3 DNA is TGTGCCAGCAGCCCGACAGGGGTCCTCGGAGAGACCCAGTACTTC. Amino acids: CASSPTGVLGETQYF.

The chain is built from TRBV7-8 and TRBJ2-2; 10 nucleotides align to TRBD1. Germline CDR1 SGHVS, CDR2 FQNEAQ. The CDR3 covers 15 residues. V trimming: 6 bases; J trimming: 5 bases; junction bases outside the gene matches: 6. Here the CDR3 DNA reads TGTGCCAGCAGACTTGACAGGGGGCGAACCGGGGAGCTGTTTTTT. Amino acid sequence: CASRLDRGRTGELFF.

V gene TRBV7-8 combines with J gene TRBJ2-7; no reliable D call. Between the trimmed V and J ends, which lost 4 bases and 0 bases, there was a span of 10 bases. CDR1 is SGHVS and CDR2 is FQNEAQ in the germline V gene. The length of the CDR3 is 14 residues. In DNA form, the CDR3 reads TGTGCCAGCAGCTCAAGATCCCACTCCTACGAGCAGTACTTC. Translating it yields CASSSRSHSYEQYF.

This clone showed up just a few times. The rearrangement uses TRBV30 and TRBJ1-2; D call uncertain. Germline lookup yields CDR1 GTSNPN and CDR2 SVGIG (reference sequence). The CDR3 runs 12 residues. The V gene lost 3 bases and the J gene lost 8 bases, with 13 bases spanning the gap. Here the CDR3 DNA reads TGTGCCTGGAGGGAAGGGCTCCGAGGCTACACCTTC. Its translation is CAWREGLRGYTF.

The rearrangement joins TRBV7-2 to TRBJ2-7, with TRBD2 matching 7 bases. The CDR3 consists of 15 residues. CDR1 is SGHTA, CDR2 FQGNSA, per germline. Unmatched junction bases numbered 8, after V lost 1 base and J lost 5 bases. The chain's CDR3 is CASSLEAGVVDEQYF. The CDR3 DNA follows: TGTGCCAGCAGCTTAGAGGCGGGAGTGGTTGACGAGCAGTACTTC.

This chain joins TRBV6-6 and TRBJ1-5; tentatively, D is TRBD1 (6 bases). Germline loops: CDR1 MNHNY, CDR2 SVGAGI (reference sequence). CDR3 size: 13 residues. V was shortened by 10 bases and J by 3 bases, with 13 bases between the two germline ends. The CDR3 DNA sequence: TGTGCCATCAGCCGGGACAACAATCAGCCCCAGCATTTT. It translates to CAISRDNNQPQHF.

This clone has more than one count but fewer than ten. This chain uses TRBV7-9 with TRBJ1-1; 10 bases fit TRBD1. The germline V gene encodes CDR1 SEHNR and CDR2 FQNEAQ (reference sequence). Trimming cost V 1 base and J 11 bases; bases outside gene matches: 4. CDR3 size: 13 residues. The CDR3 region is CASSLVGQGLAFF. CDR3 nucleotides: TGTGCCAGCAGCTTAGTGGGACAGGGGTTGGCTTTCTTT.

The chain joins TRBV5-1 to TRBJ2-3; D gene ambiguous. V was cut by 1 base and J by 9 bases, with 9 bases left in between. Germline CDR1 is SGHRS and CDR2 is YFSETQ. This CDR3 has 12 residues. CDR3 amino acids: CASSLSSRTQYF. The CDR3 nucleotides read TGCGCCAGCAGCTTGTCTTCTCGGACGCAGTATTTT.